The entry below gives a single T cell receptor beta chain sequence along with its context. Its antigen is undetermined. Some clones are missing from TCRdb's copy, which holds only in-frame ones; the method was immunoSEQ multiplex PCR. Of 35,000 to 50,000 clones in the sample, roughly 96% are singletons; the top ten hold 0.37%. The sample originates from a study of Tregs in tolerant kidney transplant recipients. V was shortened by 3 bases and J by 3 bases, with 6 bases between the two germline ends. Per the germline V gene, CDR1 is SGHVS and CDR2 is FQNEAQ. The CDR3 covers 12 residues. The chain couples TRBV7-8 to TRBJ2-7; D is unclear. Sequencing was performed on Tregs from blood cultured with allogeneic cells. This TCR was recovered from a human donor in good health. This CDR3 reads CASSFWGYEQYF. Written as DNA, the CDR3 is TGTGCCAGCAGCTTTTGGGGCTACGAGCAGTACTTC.